This T cell receptor beta chain originates from a study of blood T cell repertoires in COVID-19. As for the study in general: PBMCs, B-cell-depleted T cells, or T cells were the source of the cDNA or gDNA that made up the material.

In germline, CDR1 is SGHKS, CDR2 YYEKEE (reference sequence). The CDR3 sequence is 17 residues long. V lost 4 bases to trimming and J lost 0 bases; unmatched junction nucleotides: 12. Original methodology: Reference gene primer amplification gave nucleated cell count estimates. Data came from immunoSEQ multiplex PCR; TCRdb stores just in-frame clones and leaves some out. That table furnishes V, J and clone size, whereas the DNA furnished D and trimming. The table includes 80,000 or so clones, approximately 80% detected once. The receptor comes from a woman aged 70-85 years with acute or convalescent COVID-19. Sequenced sample: peripheral blood. V is TRBV5-5 and J is TRBJ1-2, with TRBD1 matching 7 bases. DNA for the CDR3: TGTGCCAGCAGCCTCAGACAGGGAGTTGGGACTAACTATGGCTACACCTTC. It codes for CASSLRQGVGTNYGYTF.